The 27 T cell receptor beta chains below all came from one sample that was sequenced in a study of blood T cell repertoires in COVID-19 (dated by TCRdb to 2018 to 2020). Library preparation was by the immunoSEQ multiplex PCR assay. TCRdb took this table from immuneACCESS and kept in-frame rearrangements with V and J called. Such tables lack part of the clones; where checked against another copy, unresolved V genes explain under half of the gap, and the rest is unexplained. Counted in this sample were approximately 90,000 clones; 70% to 80% of them appeared once. The top ten clones comprise about 24% of the sample. Sequencing was done on a sample of peripheral blood. These receptors all stem from a human donor in a cohort sampled during active COVID-19.

This chain connects TRBV9 to TRBJ2-1; 8 nucleotides agree with TRBD2. This CDR3 comprises 15 residues. Germline V CDR1 and CDR2: SGDLS, YYNGEE. Germline trimming cut 0 bases from V and 7 bases from J; bases unmatched to any gene: 6. The CDR3 loop reads CASSVGAGAANEQFF. Written as DNA, the CDR3 is TGTGCCAGCAGCGTAGGAGCGGGAGCAGCGAATGAGCAGTTCTTC.

J is TRBJ1-5 and V is TRBV5-5; 10 bases map to TRBD1. This CDR3 has 17 residues. Trimming at V came to 3 bases and at J to 1 base, leaving 7 bases not matched to a gene. CDR1 is SGHKS and CDR2 is YYEKEE in the germline V gene (reference sequence). CDR3 sequence: CASSSRDRGVSNQPQHF. As DNA, the CDR3 is TGTGCCAGCAGCTCCCGGGACAGGGGAGTGAGCAATCAGCCCCAGCATTTT.

The rearrangement links TRBV24-1 to TRBJ2-1; 14 nucleotides align to TRBD2. V was clipped by 11 bases and J by 4 bases; unmatched bases: 15. Germline V lookup: CDR1 KGHDR, CDR2 SFDVKD. The CDR3 has 18 residues. CDR3 protein: CAIGPGTSGRGTYNEQFF. For the CDR3, the DNA is TGTGCCATAGGCCCCGGGACTAGCGGGAGAGGGACTTACAATGAGCAGTTCTTC.

The V call is TRBV27, the J call TRBJ2-3; the D gene is possibly TRBD2 (6 bases). The CDR3 contains 15 residues. Germline lookup yields CDR1 MNHEY and CDR2 SMNVEV (reference sequence). V gave up 4 bases and J gave up 5 bases, with 16 bases separating them. CDR3 region: CASSSLAILGDTQYF. The DNA of the CDR3 is TGTGCCAGCAGTTCCCTAGCGATCCTCGGAGATACGCAGTATTTT.

The V gene is TRBV18, the J gene TRBJ2-5, with a tentative D call TRBD2 (5 bases). The V end lost 4 bases, the J end lost 5 bases, and 8 bases lay between the germline ends. Germline V lookup: CDR1 KGHSH, CDR2 LQKENI. This CDR3 spans 12 amino acids. The DNA of the CDR3 is TGTGCCAGCTCACGGGAGTCGGAGACCCAGTACTTC. This codes for CASSRESETQYF.

This clone was detected a few times. V gene TRBV11-3 combines with J gene TRBJ2-1; 11 nucleotides match TRBD2. This CDR3 spans 14 amino acids. Trimming removed 3 bases from V and 6 bases from J; junction bases left unmatched: 1. Per the germline V gene, CDR1 is SGHNT and CDR2 is YENEEA. The CDR3 region is CASSFSGRANEQFF. Here the CDR3 DNA reads TGTGCCAGCAGCTTTAGCGGGAGGGCCAATGAGCAGTTCTTC.

The chain carries TRBV18 and TRBJ2-1; D unresolved. In germline, CDR1 is KGHSH, CDR2 LQKENI. Deletions cut 2 bases from V and 7 bases from J, with 12 bases between. This CDR3 has 14 residues. CDR3: CASSPLSQTNEQFF. As DNA, the CDR3 is TGTGCCAGCTCACCATTGTCCCAGACTAATGAGCAGTTCTTC.

V and J are TRBV2 and TRBJ1-5; D possibly corresponds to TRBD1 (5 bases). The V and J ends lost 2 bases and 6 bases respectively, with 20 bases between them. The CDR3 is made up of 17 amino acids. Germline V gene data show CDR1 as SNHLY and CDR2 as FYNNEI. CDR3 nucleotides: TGTGCCAGCAGTGAAATGATTAGTGGGGGGGGAGGTCAGCCCCAGCATTTT. It is translated as CASSEMISGGGGQPQHF.

The gene calls are TRBV27 and TRBJ2-7, with a tentative D call TRBD1 (6 bases). V lost 0 bases, J lost 7 bases, and 10 bases lay in between. Germline lookup yields CDR1 MNHEY and CDR2 SMNVEV (reference sequence). The CDR3 has 13 amino acids. CDR3 region: CASSLSVGAEQYF. CDR3 sequence (DNA): TGTGCCAGCAGTTTATCGGTGGGGGCAGAGCAGTACTTC.

The gene calls are TRBV5-4 and TRBJ2-5, with D tentatively TRBD2 (5 bases). The CDR3 has 14 residues. Germline-derived CDR1 and CDR2 are SGHNT and YYREEE (reference sequence). Trimming took 4 bases from V and 2 from J, leaving 12 bases between them. The DNA of the CDR3 is TGTGCCAGCAGCCTCCGGACGGGACAAGAGACCCAGTACTTC. Translating it yields CASSLRTGQETQYF.

The chain combines TRBV11-2 with TRBJ2-5; tentative D call: TRBD2 (6 bases). Trimming pared 1 base from V and 5 bases from J, leaving 14 bases between. Germline values: CDR1 SGHAT, CDR2 FQNNGV. The CDR3 covers 15 residues. As DNA, the CDR3 is TGTGCCAGCAGCTTAGGGTTGGCGGGGCGGGAGACCCAGTACTTC. It specifies CASSLGLAGRETQYF.

The chain is built from TRBV7-6 and TRBJ2-5, with 7 bases identical to TRBD2. This CDR3 has 16 residues. Germline CDR1 and CDR2: SGHVS and FNYEAQ. V dropped 0 bases and J dropped 1; count of bases not matched to a gene: 5. CDR3 DNA: TGTGCCAGCAGCTTAGCGATCGGGACTACCCAAGAGACCCAGTACTTC. As protein: CASSLAIGTTQETQYF.

The rearrangement uses TRBV28 and TRBJ1-2; weak D call: TRBD1 (6 bases). V lost 2 bases, J lost 7 bases, and 17 bases lay in between. Germline V CDR1 and CDR2: MDHEN, SYDVKM. The CDR3 length is 15 residues. Here the CDR3 reads CASSLMARDTPGYTF. In DNA form, the CDR3 reads TGTGCCAGCAGTTTAATGGCCAGGGACACTCCTGGCTACACCTTC.

This clone came up a few times. The chain employs TRBV15 and TRBJ2-3, with D unresolved. The V and J ends lost 0 bases and 1 base respectively, with 11 bases between them. The CDR3 has 16 amino acids. The V gene's germline CDR1 is LNHNV and CDR2 YYDKDF (reference sequence). CDR3 bases: TGTGCCACCAGCAGAGAGGGCGAATACCGCACAGATACGCAGTATTTT. It encodes CATSREGEYRTDTQYF.

V is TRBV19 and J is TRBJ1-2, with D tentatively TRBD1 (5 bases). The CDR3 is 14 residues long. CDR1 LNHDA and CDR2 SQIVND come from the germline V gene (reference sequence). Deletions cut 3 bases from V and 7 bases from J, with 15 bases between. The DNA of the CDR3 is TGTGCCAGTAGTATGGGTACAGGCTACAGTGGCTACACCTTC. Its protein product is CASSMGTGYSGYTF.

The DNA for the CDR3 is TGTGCCAGCACCGGGAGTACGACAGATACGCAGTATTTT. As protein: CASTGSTTDTQYF. This chain uses TRBV6-5 with TRBJ2-3; the D gene is possibly TRBD2 (6 bases). The germline V gene encodes CDR1 MNHEY and CDR2 SVGAGI. This CDR3 is 13 amino acids long. V was trimmed by 7 bases and J by 3 bases, leaving 11 bases between them.

This clone was counted only a few times. The chain links TRBV9 to TRBJ1-6; 7 bases match TRBD1. J was trimmed by 0 bases and V by 0 bases; bases with no gene match: 3. CDR3 size: 17 residues. Germline V gene data show CDR1 as SGDLS and CDR2 as YYNGEE. CDR3 in amino acids: CASSVAGQSSYNSPLHF. CDR3 bases: TGTGCCAGCAGCGTAGCGGGACAGAGCTCCTATAATTCACCCCTCCACTTT.

The genes are TRBV18 and TRBJ2-7; tentative D call: TRBD1 (5 bases). Germline assignment: CDR1 KGHSH and CDR2 LQKENI. The CDR3 is 14 residues long. Trimming took off 1 base at V and 2 bases at J, with 9 bases between the two ends. The CDR3 DNA follows: TGTGCCAGCTCACCACGGACAAAAACCTACGAGCAGTACTTC. Encoded protein: CASSPRTKTYEQYF.

In this sample, this clone turned up a few times. The genes are TRBV28 and TRBJ1-1; 9 bases align to TRBD1. The CDR3 is made up of 15 amino acids. J gave up 6 bases and V 3 bases, and 8 bases lay outside the gene matches. Germline CDR1 reads MDHEN; CDR2 reads SYDVKM. The CDR3 here is CASSLGDRVLSEAFF. CDR3 nucleotides: TGTGCCAGCAGTTTGGGGGACAGGGTTTTGTCTGAAGCTTTCTTT.

The chain links TRBV5-1 to TRBJ2-3, with 10 positions matching TRBD1. The CDR3 has 15 residues. CDR1 SGHRS and CDR2 YFSETQ come from the germline V gene. The V segment lost 3 bases and the J segment 1 base; nucleotides outside the gene matches: 2. CDR3 residues: CASSSGTGGTDTQYF. CDR3 DNA sequence: TGCGCCAGCAGCTCTGGGACAGGGGGCACAGATACGCAGTATTTT.

The rearrangement links TRBV24-1 to TRBJ2-1, with 12 bases aligning to TRBD2. CDR3 length: 18 amino acids. Unmatched junction bases numbered 8, after V lost 3 bases and J lost 3 bases. In germline, CDR1 is KGHDR, CDR2 SFDVKD. The CDR3 bases are TGTGCCACCAGTGATCCCCGGACTAGCGGGGTACTCTACAATGAGCAGTTCTTC. This encodes CATSDPRTSGVLYNEQFF.

V is TRBV5-4 and J is TRBJ2-5; D is possibly TRBD2 (6 bases). The CDR3 is 16 amino acids. V lost 3 bases and J 4 bases, leaving 19 bases between the germline ends. Germline-derived CDR1 and CDR2 are SGHNT and YYREEE (reference sequence). The CDR3 DNA reads as TGTGCCAGCAGCTCGATCGGCGGGCTCGGGAGAGAGACCCAGTACTTC. Translated: CASSSIGGLGRETQYF.

The J gene is TRBJ1-2, the V gene TRBV19; D ambiguous. V was clipped by 3 bases and J by 3 bases, with 14 bases between them. This CDR3 is 15 amino acids long. Germline values: CDR1 LNHDA, CDR2 SQIVND (reference sequence). In DNA, the CDR3 is TGTGCCAGTAGTATTAGGACGGGAGCCGACTATGGCTACACCTTC. It codes for CASSIRTGADYGYTF.

The chain employs TRBV7-2 and TRBJ2-6; no firm D call. Trimming removed 1 base from V and 0 bases from J, with 4 bases in between. This CDR3 contains 15 residues. Germline lookup yields CDR1 SGHTA and CDR2 FQGNSA. The DNA for the CDR3 is TGTGCCAGCAGCTTAGTAGACTCTGGGGCCAACGTCCTGACTTTC. Amino acid sequence: CASSLVDSGANVLTF.

This chain connects TRBV15 to TRBJ2-2; 10 nucleotides line up with TRBD2. After removal of 3 bases from V and 3 bases from J, the junction contained 10 bases not matched to a gene. The CDR3 is 18 residues long. The germline CDR1 and CDR2 sequences are LNHNV and YYDKDF (reference sequence). The CDR3 loop is CATSSGLAGVMDTGELFF. The CDR3, as DNA: TGTGCCACCAGCAGCGGCCTAGCGGGAGTAATGGACACCGGGGAGCTGTTTTTT.

The V call is TRBV19, the J call TRBJ1-6; 9 nucleotides align to TRBD1. The CDR3 spans 17 residues. Germline assignment: CDR1 LNHDA and CDR2 SQIVND (reference sequence). The V gene end was trimmed by 3 bases and the J gene end by 10 bases; junction bases not matched to a gene: 13. The CDR3 bases are TGTGCCAGTAGTATGGGGAGTACAGGGGGCTTCGGGTCACCCCTCCACTTT. Translation: CASSMGSTGGFGSPLHF.

The rearrangement links TRBV2 to TRBJ1-2; 10 bases map to TRBD1. The V and J ends lost 9 bases and 8 bases, in that order; junction bases with no gene match: 12. CDR3 length: 14 residues. Germline CDR1 SNHLY, CDR2 FYNNEI. As DNA, the CDR3 is TGTGCCAGGCGGGAGGGACAGGGGTACGGAGGCTACACCTTC. Translating it yields CARREGQGYGGYTF.